This TCR beta chain was identified in a study of T cell changes during pregnancy in multiple sclerosis. Generated by immunoSEQ multiplex PCR, the TCRdb table keeps only in-frame clones and is missing some. There are approximately 88,000 clones in the sample; 85% to 95% occur only once, and roughly 3% lies in the top ten. Sequencing was performed on peripheral blood, taken in the first trimester of pregnancy. This receptor was obtained from a female donor with multiple sclerosis, enrolled in a pregnancy study.

CDR3 amino acids: CASTPGGGTYGYTF. The CDR3 DNA sequence: TGTGCCAGCACCCCAGGAGGGGGCACCTATGGCTACACCTTC. V and J are TRBV27 and TRBJ1-2, with TRBD1 matching 7 bases. Looked up from germline, CDR1 is MNHEY and CDR2 is SMNVEV (reference sequence). Trimming took 7 bases from V and 4 from J; bases not matched to a gene: 9. The CDR3 runs to 14 residues.